This TCR beta chain was recorded in a study of T cell clonotyping in hematopoietic cell transplantation. The study's findings and limits: Broader posttransplant TCR repertoire diversity was predicted by graft donor and pretransplant recipient Inverse Simpson Index values.

A remark on this clone: Its specificity is unknown.

This CDR3 region has 13 residues. Germline CDR1 and CDR2: MNHEY and SVGAGI. After removal of 6 bases from V and 5 bases from J, the junction contained 6 bases not matched to a gene. The method was immunoSEQ multiplex PCR; TCRdb's version includes in-frame clones alone and lacks a portion of them. This repertoire shows about 5,700 clones, just over 75% found once; its top ten account for roughly 27%. This material consisted of PBMCs, taken 100 days after allogeneic stem cell transplant. This receptor was obtained from a male patient in his 50s who had an allogeneic stem cell transplant from an unrelated donor, so the T cells may come from the graft donor. Some clones in this sample may be carry-over from other donors' samples. The V and J genes are TRBV6-5 and TRBJ2-7, with 8 nucleotides matching TRBD1. CDR3 sequence reads: CASRQGQVDEQYF. CDR3 in DNA: TGTGCCAGCAGACAGGGACAGGTGGACGAGCAGTACTTC.